A selection of T cell receptor beta chains follows, all from one sample in a study of shared clonotypes between healthy human individuals. Only in-frame clones appear in the TCRdb table, and some are missing; sequencing was by immunoSEQ multiplex PCR. The sample gives roughly 2.4 million clones, under 97% of which show up once; approximately 0.13% is in the top ten. The sample was naive CD4+ T cells sorted from blood. The receptors derive from a man aged 18 to 29 in good health. Both conserved end residues are part of each CDR3. Fields, in order: V gene, D gene, clone size, J gene, CDR3 DNA, CDR3 protein. The D gene is left open where the match is weak. Only some rows state a clone size, as once, few, many or a class for expanded clones.

TRBV2,-,-,TRBJ2-3,TGTGCCAGCATACCATTCGGCCCAGATACGCAGTATTTT,CASIPFGPDTQYF
TRBV5-1,-,-,TRBJ1-4,TGCGCCAGCAGCTTGGAGGCGCCGTCAACTAATGAAAAACTGTTTTTT,CASSLEAPSTNEKLFF
TRBV9,TRBD2,-,TRBJ2-7,TGTGCCAGCAGCGTAGAGGGGACTAGCGGGAGAAGGGGAGAGCAGTACTTC,CASSVEGTSGRRGEQYF
TRBV5-1,-,-,TRBJ2-7,TGCGCCAGTTTCGGACAGTCGAGAGAGCAGTACTTC,CASFGQSREQYF
TRBV10-2,-,-,TRBJ2-5,TGCGCCAACATAGTCGAAGAGACCCAGTACTTC,CANIVEETQYF
TRBV6-6,-,-,TRBJ2-7,TGTGCCAGCAGTTACCAGTACTCAACCTACGAGCAGTACTTC,CASSYQYSTYEQYF
TRBV6-5,TRBD1,-,TRBJ2-2,TGTGCCATCAGGGGGCCTAACACCGGGGAGCTGTTTTTT,CAIRGPNTGELFF
TRBV6-1,-,-,TRBJ1-5,TGTGCCAGCACGAACAGGGCCGATCAGCCCCAGCATTTT,CASTNRADQPQHF
TRBV30,TRBD2,-,TRBJ2-3,TGTGCCTGGAAGCGGGGCCCGGGGGATACGCAGTATTTT,CAWKRGPGDTQYF
TRBV5-1,TRBD2,-,TRBJ2-5,TGCGCCAGCGAAATTATAGCGGGGGCCCAAGAGACCCAGTACTTC,CASEIIAGAQETQYF
TRBV5-4,-,-,TRBJ2-5,TGTGCCAGCAGCTTGTTTGCTCAAGAGACCCAGTACTTC,CASSLFAQETQYF
TRBV4-1,-,-,TRBJ2-3,TGCGCCAGCAGCCAAGGAGGAGGGAAAGGCACAGATACGCAGTATTTT,CASSQGGGKGTDTQYF
TRBV6-1,-,once,TRBJ2-7,TGTGCCAGCAGTGAAAGGGGAAGGGTTGGGCTTGGAAAGGACTCCTACGAGCAGTACTTC,CASSERGRVGLGKDSYEQYF
TRBV10-3,TRBD2,-,TRBJ2-2,TGTGCCATCAGGGGAGGGGCCGTCCCCGGGGAGCTGTTTTTT,CAIRGGAVPGELFF
TRBV4-1,TRBD1,-,TRBJ1-2,TGCGCCAGCAGCCAAATGGAGGGGGCGTCAAACTATGGCTACACCTTC,CASSQMEGASNYGYTF
TRBV9,-,-,TRBJ1-1,TGTGCCAGCAGCGTAATCGGGCACACTGAAGCTTTCTTT,CASSVIGHTEAFF
TRBV5-1,TRBD1,-,TRBJ2-2,TGCGCCAGCAGCCCAAGGACAGGGACGAACGGGGAGCTGTTTTTT,CASSPRTGTNGELFF
TRBV27,-,-,TRBJ1-6,TGTGCCAGCAGTGAATGGGGGGCGCAGGATTCACCCCTCCACTTT,CASSEWGAQDSPLHF
TRBV18,-,-,TRBJ1-1,TGTGCCAGCTCACCGTTCCAGGGTTTAGGTGAATCTGAAGCTTTCTTT,CASSPFQGLGESEAFF
TRBV15,-,-,TRBJ1-2,TGTGCCACCAGCAGAGATTATAGCAGGGTAATTTATGGCTACACCTTC,CATSRDYSRVIYGYTF
TRBV18,-,-,TRBJ2-7,TGTGCCAGCTCACCACCCGGACAGCGCTACGAGCAGTACTTC,CASSPPGQRYEQYF
TRBV2,TRBD2,-,TRBJ2-5,TGTGCCAGCATCTATTCCGGGACTAGCGACGAGACCCAGTACTTC,CASIYSGTSDETQYF
TRBV7-6,TRBD2,-,TRBJ2-6,TGTGCCAGCAGCCGCGCGGGGGGCACTGGGGCCAACGTCCTGACTTTC,CASSRAGGTGANVLTF
TRBV4-1,-,once,TRBJ1-4,TGCGCCAGCAGCCGAACAGGGCTGGCTAATGAAAAACTGTTTTTT,CASSRTGLANEKLFF
TRBV2,-,-,TRBJ2-3,TGTGCCAGCAGGGACAACACAGATACGCAGTATTTT,CASRDNTDTQYF
TRBV30,TRBD1,-,TRBJ2-2,TGTGCCTGGAGCCTACAGGGGTTCGGGGAGCTGTTTTTT,CAWSLQGFGELFF
TRBV10-3,-,-,TRBJ2-3,TGTGCCATCAGTAAGGGGGGGGCGCTCTCAGATACGCAGTATTTT,CAISKGGALSDTQYF
TRBV9,-,-,TRBJ2-1,TGTGCCAGCAGCCCACGACCCTACAATGAGCAGTTCTTC,CASSPRPYNEQFF
TRBV7-3,-,once,TRBJ1-4,TGTGCCAGCAGCCAGCTTGGGGGTGAAAAACTGTTTTTT,CASSQLGGEKLFF
TRBV6-1,-,-,TRBJ1-1,TGTGCCAGCAGTGGCCAGGGGACCACTGAAGCTTTCTTT,CASSGQGTTEAFF
TRBV4-3,-,-,TRBJ2-3,TGCGCCAGCAGCCAAGATGTACGTACAGATACGCAGTATTTT,CASSQDVRTDTQYF
TRBV7-2,TRBD2,-,TRBJ2-7,TGTGCCAGCAGCCCGGGACTAGCGGGGTCCTACGAGCAGTACTTC,CASSPGLAGSYEQYF
TRBV7-8,TRBD1,-,TRBJ2-5,TGTGCCAGCAGCTTTGGGACAGGGGGAGAGACCCAGTACTTC,CASSFGTGGETQYF
TRBV5-1,-,-,TRBJ2-7,TGCGCCAGCAGCTCGGGAGACACCTACGAGCAGTACTTC,CASSSGDTYEQYF
TRBV28,TRBD1,once,TRBJ1-3,TGTGCCAGCAAAGCGACAGGGGGGGGAAACACCATATATTTT,CASKATGGGNTIYF
TRBV5-1,-,-,TRBJ1-1,TGCGCCAGCAGCTTGGTTACGGGGGCAGGAACTGAAGCTTTCTTT,CASSLVTGAGTEAFF
TRBV7-2,-,-,TRBJ1-1,TGTGCCAGCAGCTTAGTGCCAGGGGTGAAACCTGAAGCTTTCTTT,CASSLVPGVKPEAFF
TRBV19,TRBD1,-,TRBJ1-6,TGTGCCAGTAGTGAACCGACAGGGGAGGGGGTAAATTCACCCCTCCACTTT,CASSEPTGEGVNSPLHF
TRBV29-1,-,-,TRBJ2-3,TGCAGCGTTGAAGATCAAGTTCTAGATACGCAGTATTTT,CSVEDQVLDTQYF
TRBV14,-,-,TRBJ1-6,TGTGCCAGCAGCCAACGAAGGGGAGGGGGCTCCTATAATTCACCCCTCCACTTT,CASSQRRGGGSYNSPLHF
TRBV5-4,TRBD1,-,TRBJ1-2,TGTGCCAGCAGCTTGGAGGCACAGGGGAACTATGGCTACACCTTC,CASSLEAQGNYGYTF
TRBV6-6,-,-,TRBJ2-7,TGTGCCAGCAGTTACTCGTCACTAGACTCCTACGAGCAGTACTTC,CASSYSSLDSYEQYF
TRBV5-4,-,-,TRBJ2-5,TGTGCCAGCCGTTCCGGGGCATCACACCAAGAGACCCAGTACTTC,CASRSGASHQETQYF
TRBV18,-,-,TRBJ1-5,TGTGCCAGCTCAAACGGCTTCCCCGGTCAGCCCCAGCATTTT,CASSNGFPGQPQHF
TRBV7-9,-,few,TRBJ2-5,TGTGCCAGCAGCCCACTATTCCGGGGATCCCAAGAGACCCAGTACTTC,CASSPLFRGSQETQYF
TRBV20-1,-,-,TRBJ2-1,TGCAGTGCGCGGAAGGGTGGGGAGCAGTTCTTC,CSARKGGEQFF
TRBV6-5,TRBD2,once,TRBJ2-5,TGTGCCAGCAGTTATTCCGGGACTAGCGGGCAAGAGACCCAGTACTTC,CASSYSGTSGQETQYF
TRBV2,-,-,TRBJ2-7,TGTGCCAGCAGTGAATCAGGGGCCTACGAGCAGTACTTC,CASSESGAYEQYF
TRBV2,-,-,TRBJ2-7,TGTGCCAGCAGTGTGGACAGTGCCTACGAGCAGTACTTC,CASSVDSAYEQYF
TRBV7-2,-,-,TRBJ2-1,TGTGCCAGCAGCCCCACTAGCACCTACAATGAGCAGTTCTTC,CASSPTSTYNEQFF
TRBV6-5,-,-,TRBJ2-7,TGTGCCAGCAGTTACTCAAGACGTCGGAACTACGAGCAGTACTTC,CASSYSRRRNYEQYF
TRBV5-4,-,-,TRBJ2-7,TGTGCCAGCAGCCGGGAACAGGGTCTCTCCTACGAGCAGTACTTC,CASSREQGLSYEQYF
TRBV5-8,-,-,TRBJ2-1,TGTGCCAGCAGCTTAATGGGGAGCTCCTACAATGAGCAGTTCTTC,CASSLMGSSYNEQFF
TRBV20-1,-,-,TRBJ1-2,TGCAGTGGGGGGTCGCAGGAGGGCTACACCTTC,CSGGSQEGYTF
TRBV10-3,TRBD1,-,TRBJ1-2,TGTGCCATCAGGAGGACAGGGGATCGTGGTGGCTACACCTTC,CAIRRTGDRGGYTF
TRBV15,-,-,TRBJ1-2,TGTGCCACCAGCAGAGATGTACAGGCAGGAGGGTATGGCTACACCTTC,CATSRDVQAGGYGYTF
TRBV4-3,-,-,TRBJ2-3,TGCGCCAGCAGCCAAGATGGGAAAGGAGAATTAGATACGCAGTATTTT,CASSQDGKGELDTQYF